This T cell receptor beta chain is from a study of cytomegalovirus exposure and HLA in healthy donors. Across the whole study: Among the approximately 400 genotyped donors, approximately 81% were placed in the Caucasian-associated ancestry cluster. Whole-study results and caveats: As a later analysis revealed, the rate of TCR association differed by HLA locus, with DRB1 most and HLA-C fewest. The study found most TCR sequences rare, yet found some public TCRs in many donors.

Vbeta (60) and Jbeta (13) primers were used in the PCR. Here immunoSEQ multiplex PCR was the method, and the copy in TCRdb shows in-frame clones only, minus some. The sample gives about 160,000 clones, around 73% of which show up once; over 1.1% is in the top ten. Comment on this clone: What it binds is not known.

The CDR3 has 12 amino acids. From germline, CDR1 is SGHRS and CDR2 YFSETQ. The V gene lost 7 bases and the J gene lost 7 bases, with 14 bases spanning the gap. The material sequenced was PBMCs. The sequence was obtained from a male donor in good health and CMV-seronegative. This rearrangement joins TRBV5-1 to TRBJ1-2; D call uncertain. The CDR3 nucleotides are TGCGCCAGCGGTGACAAATTTAGTGGCTACACCTTC. Translating it yields CASGDKFSGYTF.